This is a list of T cell receptor beta chains from one sample in a study of spatial heterogeneity in lung cancer. TCRdb called the 5' RACE reads again in MiXCR, with one record for every CDR3 protein. The sample yields about 100,000 distinct CDR3 sequences, about 4.6% seen once. The material sequenced was lung tumor tissue, taken at surgery. The receptors stem from a male donor with early-stage non-small cell lung cancer. Both conserved end residues are part of each CDR3. A D gene is named only where the DNA matches it firmly. Size values are once, few and many counts, or a class for expanded clones, and some rows have none.

abundance	d_gene	v_gene	j_gene	CDR3nt	CDR3aa
-	-	TRBV28	TRBJ1-4	TGTGCCAGCAGTTTACCGTCACGGGAGGAAAAACTGTTTTTT	CASSLPSREEKLFF
many	TRBD2	TRBV28	TRBJ2-3	TGTGCCAGCAGTCCCGGGGAGGGATGGGATACGCAGTATTTT	CASSPGEGWDTQYF
many	-	TRBV14	TRBJ1-2	TGTGCCAGCAGCCAATCTTTCTATGGCTACACCTTC	CASSQSFYGYTF
few	TRBD2	TRBV29-1	TRBJ2-7	TGCAGCGTAGGTGGGAGGGCCCTCGACGAGCAGTACTTC	CSVGGRALDEQYF
many	-	TRBV28	TRBJ2-7	TGTGCCAGCAGTGCCCGAGGCGCGGGGCGTGACGAGCAGTACTTC	CASSARGAGRDEQYF
many	-	TRBV7-9	TRBJ2-3	TGTGCCAGCAGCTTCGCAGGGTATAAGGATACGCAGTATTTT	CASSFAGYKDTQYF
many	TRBD2	TRBV5-6	TRBJ2-3	TGTGCCAGCAGCTCTACCCCGGGACTAGCGGGAGTAGATACGCAGTATTTT	CASSSTPGLAGVDTQYF
many	TRBD1	TRBV6-1	TRBJ2-4	TGTGCCAGCAGTGAAAGCAGGGGGCGATCCAAAAACATTCAGTACTTC	CASSESRGRSKNIQYF
-	-	TRBV27	TRBJ2-7	TGTGCCAGCAGTCTACTGACTAGGCCCTACGAGCAGTACTTC	CASSLLTRPYEQYF
many	-	TRBV28	TRBJ2-3	TGTGCCAGCAGTCCCGATTCCCTGGCAGATACGCAGTATTTT	CASSPDSLADTQYF
many	-	TRBV7-9	TRBJ2-2	TGTGCCAGCCACAGGGGAGGCGGGGAGCTGTTTTTT	CASHRGGGELFF
few	-	TRBV20-1	TRBJ1-1	TGCAGTGCGCCGATACAGGGAGGAGACACTGAAGCTTTCTTT	CSAPIQGGDTEAFF
many	-	TRBV11-1	TRBJ2-5	TGTGCCAGCAGCTTATTGCCCTACCAAGAGACCCAGTACTTC	CASSLLPYQETQYF
many	TRBD2	TRBV7-9	TRBJ2-7	TGTGCCAGCAGCTTAGGATACCGACTAGCGGGGGACTACGAGCAGTACTTC	CASSLGYRLAGDYEQYF
many	-	TRBV5-1	TRBJ1-1	TGCGCCAGCAGCTTAGGTCCCGGGGAAGATGAAGCTTTCTTT	CASSLGPGEDEAFF
-	-	TRBV11-2	TRBJ2-3	TGTGCCAGCAGCGACCCGACTAGCACAGATACGCAGTATTTT	CASSDPTSTDTQYF
many	-	TRBV20-1	TRBJ2-7	TGCAGTGCTAGTCTTATTACGGGGTACGAGCAGTACTTC	CSASLITGYEQYF
many	-	TRBV7-9	TRBJ2-5	TGTGCCAGCAGCTTATCGTACGGAAAAGAGACCCAGTACTTC	CASSLSYGKETQYF
many	-	TRBV29-1	TRBJ1-1	TGCAGCGTTGCGGTGGGGGGCTCCACTGAAGCTTTCTTT	CSVAVGGSTEAFF
many	-	TRBV11-1	TRBJ2-2	TGTGCCAGCAGCTTAGCGACAGGCAACACCGGGGAGCTGTTTTTT	CASSLATGNTGELFF
many	-	TRBV3-1	TRBJ2-5	TGTGCCAGCAGCAGGGGCTGGAGAGTCGTTGTGTCCCAGTACTTC	CASSRGWRVVVSQYF
many	-	TRBV6-1	TRBJ2-4	TGTGCCAGCAGTGAAAGAGGCACTGCCAAAAACATTCAGTACTTC	CASSERGTAKNIQYF
medium-sized	-	TRBV4-1	TRBJ1-5	TGCGCCAGCAGCCAAGAGGCAGGGAGTCAGCCCCAGCATTTT	CASSQEAGSQPQHF
many	-	TRBV18	TRBJ2-3	TGTGCCAGCTCACCACTGCAGGGAGATACGCAGTATTTT	CASSPLQGDTQYF
medium-sized	-	TRBV10-1	TRBJ2-7	TGCGCCAGCAGTGATGTTTTAGGGGCCGAGCAGTACTTC	CASSDVLGAEQYF
-	-	TRBV7-9	TRBJ1-4	TGTGCCAGCAGCTTAGGCAGCAGCAATGAAAAACTGTTTTTT	CASSLGSSNEKLFF
many	-	TRBV5-1	TRBJ2-2	TGCGCCAGCAGCATGGACACCACCGGGGAGCTGTTTTTT	CASSMDTTGELFF
many	-	TRBV6-5	TRBJ2-6	TGTGCCAGCCTACGGAGCTCTGGGGCCAACGTCCTGACTTTC	CASLRSSGANVLTF
few	TRBD2	TRBV6-6	TRBJ2-2	TGTGCCAGCAGATCTAGCGGAAGAGGCGGGGAGCTGTTTTTT	CASRSSGRGGELFF
many	-	TRBV10-1	TRBJ2-2	TGCGCCAGCAGTGAGTCGAATGCAGGGGACTCCACCGGGGAGCTGTTTTTT	CASSESNAGDSTGELFF
many	-	TRBV20-1	TRBJ1-6	TGCAGTGTCACCAGGGGCCTGAGTACCTATAATTCACCCCTCCACTTT	CSVTRGLSTYNSPLHF
many	TRBD1	TRBV27	TRBJ1-6	TGTGCCAGTCGTACAGGGGCCCAGGGGTATAATTCACCCCTCCACTTT	CASRTGAQGYNSPLHF
few	TRBD1	TRBV6-5	TRBJ1-6	TGTGCCAGCAGAAATCTCCGACAGGGAAATTCACCCCTCCACTTT	CASRNLRQGNSPLHF
many	-	TRBV5-1	TRBJ1-1	TGCGCCAGCAGCCCTACCACTATATGGATCGGGACTGAAGCTTTCTTT	CASSPTTIWIGTEAFF
-	TRBD1	TRBV2	TRBJ1-1	TGTGCCAGCATCTACGACAGGGGAGACACTGAAGCTTTCTTT	CASIYDRGDTEAFF
many	-	TRBV28	TRBJ1-1	TGTGCCAGCAGTTTACCTTCTACAGGGAACACTGAAGCTTTCTTT	CASSLPSTGNTEAFF
many	-	TRBV10-2	TRBJ2-5	TGCGCCAGCAGTGCCACAGGACAAGAGACCCAGTACTTC	CASSATGQETQYF
many	-	TRBV7-9	TRBJ1-3	TGTGCCAGCAGTTCTCAAGGGTACACCATATATTTT	CASSSQGYTIYF
many	-	TRBV12-3/TRBV12-4	TRBJ2-2	TGTGCCAGCAACCCTCGGGGGCTCACCGGGGAGCTGTTTTTT	CASNPRGLTGELFF
many	-	TRBV6-1	TRBJ2-1	TGTGCCAGCAGTGAAAGGACGTTTCGGGTTGATGAGCAGTTCTTC	CASSERTFRVDEQFF
-	-	TRBV27	TRBJ1-2	TGTGCCAGCAGTCATCAACCTAGGACAGCCTATTTCTATGGCTACACCTTC	CASSHQPRTAYFYGYTF
many	-	TRBV4-1	TRBJ1-4	TGCGCCAGCAGCCAAGCTCCCCGGGGGGGCTATAATGAAAAACTGTTTTTT	CASSQAPRGGYNEKLFF
many	-	TRBV6-5	TRBJ2-3	TGTGCCAGCCTCAGTGGGGATACGCAGTATTTT	CASLSGDTQYF
many	-	TRBV30	TRBJ2-7	TGTGCCTGGAGTGTAGGGTGGGGAAAGCAGTACTTC	CAWSVGWGKQYF
many	-	TRBV3-1	TRBJ1-5	TGTGCCAGCAGCAAAGGGGGTCTTAATCAGCCCCAGCATTTT	CASSKGGLNQPQHF
many	TRBD2	TRBV2	TRBJ2-1	TGTGCCAGCCACCCCGTGTTAGCGGGAGAGGGGGATGAGCAGTTCTTC	CASHPVLAGEGDEQFF
few	-	TRBV20-1	TRBJ2-2	TGCAGTGCTAGATTCGGGACTCCTGACACCGGGGAGCTGTTTTTT	CSARFGTPDTGELFF
many	-	TRBV6-5	TRBJ2-5	TGTGCCAGCAGTCGCTCGGGGGTTCTGGGGGAGACCCAGTACTTC	CASSRSGVLGETQYF
-	-	TRBV13	TRBJ2-5	TGTGCCAGCAGCTTAGGCCTCAGGGAAGAGACCCAGTACTTC	CASSLGLREETQYF
many	-	TRBV12-3/TRBV12-4	TRBJ1-3	TGTGCCAGCAGTTCCGGGGTACGGGACACCATATATTTT	CASSSGVRDTIYF
many	-	TRBV12-3/TRBV12-4	TRBJ2-3	TGTGCCAGCAGTTTAGTCCCGGCCTACACAGATACGCAGTATTTT	CASSLVPAYTDTQYF
many	-	TRBV20-1	TRBJ2-4	TGCAGTGCTCCCCTAGCCAAAAACATTCAGTACTTC	CSAPLAKNIQYF
many	-	TRBV12-3/TRBV12-4	TRBJ1-5	TGTGCCAGCAGTTTCACCACGCACAATCAGCCCCAGCATTTT	CASSFTTHNQPQHF
-	-	TRBV12-3/TRBV12-4	TRBJ2-3	TGTGCCAGCAGTCGACTACCCTACGGGGCAGGATTTTCCACAGATACGCAGTATTTT	CASSRLPYGAGFSTDTQYF
many	-	TRBV28	TRBJ1-5	TGTGCCAGCCGGGGACAACGGAATCAGCCCCAGCATTTT	CASRGQRNQPQHF
many	-	TRBV28	TRBJ2-4	TGTGCCAGCAGTTCCGAGGGCCTAGCCAAAAACATTCAGTACTTC	CASSSEGLAKNIQYF
many	TRBD2	TRBV3-1	TRBJ2-1	TGTGCCAGCAGCCAAGATCGCCGGACTAGCGATCCTACGCAGTTCTTC	CASSQDRRTSDPTQFF